Following are 7 T cell receptor beta chains from one sample sequenced in a study of cytomegalovirus exposure and HLA in healthy donors. Primers included in the PCR were 60 Vbeta and 13 Jbeta primers. This table comes from immunoSEQ multiplex PCR, and its TCRdb copy is limited to in-frame clones, with some not included. This table holds some 180,000 clones, just over 75% found once. Sequencing was done on a sample of PBMCs. These receptors all stem from a woman aged 55-69 years in good health and CMV-seropositive.

The V and J genes are TRBV7-8 and TRBJ2-5; TRBD1 matches 10 bases. The J segment lost 8 bases and the V segment lost 5 bases, leaving 11 bases of the junction unmatched. Germline CDR1 reads SGHVS; CDR2 reads FQNEAQ. The CDR3 has 15 residues. Written as DNA, the CDR3 is TGTGCCAGCAGCCCAATTCCCGGGACAGGGGTCACCCAGTACTTC. Translating gives CASSPIPGTGVTQYF.

The J gene is TRBJ2-1, the V gene TRBV5-1; 13 nucleotides align to TRBD2. There are 14 residues in the CDR3. The ends lost 5 bases at V and 12 bases at J; junction bases unmatched: 8. Germline lookup yields CDR1 SGHRS and CDR2 YFSETQ. The CDR3 region is CASRTGTSGKGQFF. The CDR3 nucleotides read TGCGCCAGCAGAACGGGGACTAGCGGGAAGGGGCAGTTCTTC.

This clone has a handful of counts. This chain links TRBV5-4 with TRBJ2-3; D may be TRBD2 (5 bases). V was shortened by 6 bases and J by 1 base, with 9 bases between the two germline ends. CDR3 length: 13 amino acids. CDR1 is SGHNT, CDR2 YYREEE, per germline (reference sequence). The chain's CDR3 is CASTFGGTDTQYF. DNA of the CDR3: TGTGCCAGCACCTTCGGGGGCACAGATACGCAGTATTTT.

The chain has TRBV18 and TRBJ1-5, with a possible D match to TRBD1 (5 bases). Germline lookup yields CDR1 KGHSH and CDR2 LQKENI. There are 15 residues in the CDR3. V lost 1 base and J 1 base, leaving 8 bases between the germline ends. CDR3 residues: CASSPLSGSNQPQHF. For the CDR3, the DNA is TGTGCCAGCTCACCACTGTCAGGGAGCAATCAGCCCCAGCATTTT. Supplemented by reference TRBV18 and TRBJ1-5, the full variable domain reads NAGVMQNPRHLVRRRGQEARLRCSPMKGHSHVYWYRQLPEEGLKFMVYLQKENIIDESGMPKERFSAEFPKEGPSILRIQQVVRGDSAAYFCASSPLSGSNQPQHFGDGTRLSIL.

The chain links TRBV2 to TRBJ1-5; D is unresolved. Germline CDR1 is SNHLY and CDR2 is FYNNEI. V was clipped by 5 bases and J by 2 bases, with 13 bases between them. The CDR3 sequence is 15 residues long. For the CDR3, the DNA is TGTGCCAGCAGTTATGGGCAGCTTGGCAATCAGCCCCAGCATTTT. Residues: CASSYGQLGNQPQHF.

This chain joins TRBV7-6 and TRBJ2-1; 7 bases agree with TRBD2. The CDR3 extends over 19 amino acids. The germline V gene has CDR1 SGHVS and CDR2 FNYEAQ. With 5 bases clipped from V and 4 bases from J, the junction kept 20 bases outside the gene matches. The CDR3 coding sequence is TGTGCCAGCAGCCCAAGACCTGCGGGGGATCACCCCTTATACAATGAGCAGTTCTTC. Translating it yields CASSPRPAGDHPLYNEQFF.

The chain couples TRBV5-1 to TRBJ2-7; TRBD2 matches at 11 bases. The ends lost 4 bases at V and 6 bases at J; junction bases unmatched: 9. The germline CDR1 and CDR2 sequences are SGHRS and YFSETQ. CDR3 length: 15 amino acids. CDR3 coding DNA: TGCGCCAGCAGCCGTCTGACTAGCGGGACACCCGAGCAGTACTTC. This encodes CASSRLTSGTPEQYF. The variable domain in full, completed from reference TRBV5-1 and TRBJ2-7, reads KAGVTQTPRYLIKTRGQQVTLSCSPISGHRSVSWYQQTPGQGLQFLFEYFSETQRNKGNFPGRFSGRQFSNSRSEMNVSTLELGDSALYLCASSRLTSGTPEQYFGPGTRLTVT.